This T cell receptor beta chain was recovered during a study of blood T cell repertoires in COVID-19. Study context: Collection of acute and convalescent COVID-19 samples took place in the United States, Italy and Spain. T cells, B-cell-depleted T cells, or PBMCs supplied cDNA or gDNA.

This CDR3 has 16 residues. V was pared by 1 base and J by 3 bases, with 7 bases of the junction left unmatched. Germline CDR1 is LGHDT and CDR2 is YNNKEL (reference sequence). In the study's own analysis: Amplification of reference gene primers was used by the study to estimate nucleated cell counts. The protocol was immunoSEQ multiplex PCR, while the TCRdb copy is restricted to in-frame clones and leaves out a portion. That table furnishes V, J and clone size, whereas the DNA furnished D and trimming. The sample includes roughly 230,000 clones, approximately 88% of them seen just once. The sample consisted of peripheral blood. This chain links TRBV3-1 (or the pseudogene TRBV3-2) with TRBJ2-7; 9 bases are shared with TRBD2. The receptor was derived from a man aged 35 to 55 with acute or convalescent COVID-19. In DNA, the CDR3 is TGTGCCAGCAGCCAAGGGGAGCGGGAGGTGATCTACGAGCAGTACTTC. Protein product: CASSQGEREVIYEQYF.